This TCR beta chain originates from a study of T cell responses to AZD1222 COVID-19 vaccine. Study-wide findings and caveats: The number of AZD1222 recipients seropositive at baseline was only five to seven. Most donors were white British, females outnumbered males, and clonal diversity was possibly underestimated.

Germline V gene data show CDR1 as GTSNPN and CDR2 as SVGIG (reference sequence). The CDR3 runs to 14 residues. V was trimmed by 1 base and J by 3 bases, leaving 10 bases between them. Data came from immunoSEQ multiplex PCR; TCRdb stores just in-frame clones and leaves some out. The sample includes roughly 120,000 clones, 85% of them seen just once. Worth noting for this clone: Its antigen remains unidentified.

Analysis merged second doses at about 4 or about 12 weeks. The rearrangement uses TRBV30 and TRBJ1-3; the D gene is possibly TRBD1 (5 bases). The sequence was obtained from an adult who received the AZD1222 COVID-19 vaccine. The sample here was peripheral blood, taken 28 days after the second AZD1222 dose. The CDR3 loop is CAWSELGGGNTIYF. CDR3 nucleotide sequence: TGTGCCTGGAGTGAATTGGGGGGTGGAAACACCATATATTTT.